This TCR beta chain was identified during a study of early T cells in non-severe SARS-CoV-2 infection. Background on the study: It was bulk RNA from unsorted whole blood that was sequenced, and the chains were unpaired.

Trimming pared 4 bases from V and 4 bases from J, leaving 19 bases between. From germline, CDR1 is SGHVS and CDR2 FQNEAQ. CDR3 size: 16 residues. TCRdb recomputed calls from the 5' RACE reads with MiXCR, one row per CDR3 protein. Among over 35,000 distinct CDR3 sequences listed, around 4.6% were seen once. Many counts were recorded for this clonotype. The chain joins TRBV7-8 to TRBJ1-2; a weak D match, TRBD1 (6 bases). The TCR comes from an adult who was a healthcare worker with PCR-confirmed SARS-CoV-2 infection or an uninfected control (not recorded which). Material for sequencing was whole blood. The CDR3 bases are TGTGCCAGCAGCTCCGGCTTGTACAGGGAGAGCTATGGCTACACCTTC. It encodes CASSSGLYRESYGYTF.